Listed here are 4 T cell receptor beta chains from one sample, sequenced in a study of a mutant IDH1 vaccine in newly diagnosed glioma. These TCRs' antigens remain unknown. Time point described: week 23, last vaccination. It was 300 ug of mutant IDH1 20-mer peptide that made up each vaccine dose, given with topical imiquimod. Repertoires were generated with immunoSEQ multiplex PCR, while TCRdb's copy carries only in-frame clones and drops some. This table holds 40,000 to 45,000 clones, about 75% found once. The input for sequencing was PBMCs, taken from a glioma patient whose treatment included an IDH1 peptide vaccine. The receptors were sampled from a man aged 50 to 59 with glioma.

The rearrangement links TRBV20-1 to TRBJ1-2, with D possibly matching TRBD1 (6 bases). This CDR3 contains 11 residues. Trimming cost V 5 bases and J 10 bases, with 14 bases left between them. CDR1 and CDR2 from the germline V gene are DFQATT and SNEGSKA (reference sequence). The CDR3 here is CSASDSPDYTF. DNA of the CDR3: TGCAGTGCTTCGGACAGCCCCGACTACACCTTC.

Here the CDR3 reads CASSLEPSSYNEQFF. The CDR3 DNA sequence: TGCGCCAGCAGCTTGGAACCGAGCTCCTACAATGAGCAGTTCTTC. The rearrangement links TRBV5-1 to TRBJ2-1; no clear D gene. CDR3 length: 15 residues. CDR1 and CDR2 (germline): SGHRS, YFSETQ. Trimming took 0 bases from V and 0 from J, leaving 7 bases between them.

This sequence joins TRBV15 and TRBJ1-1; no firm D call. V gave up 5 bases and J gave up 1 base, with 8 bases separating them. Germline V gene sequence: CDR1 LNHNV, CDR2 YYDKDF (reference sequence). The CDR3 runs to 13 residues. The CDR3 reads CATSLAPNTEAFF. CDR3 bases: TGTGCCACCAGCCTCGCCCCGAACACTGAAGCTTTCTTT. The full variable domain, with the rest looked up from reference TRBV15 and TRBJ1-1, is DAMVIQNPRYQVTQFGKPVTLSCSQTLNHNVMYWYQQKSSQAPKLLFHYYDKDFNNEADTPDNFQSRRPNTSFCFLDIRSPGLGDTAMYLCATSLAPNTEAFFGQGTRLTVV.

This clone was counted once. J is TRBJ2-1 and V is TRBV5-4; no firm D call. The CDR3 has 15 amino acids. V lost 2 bases, J lost 7 bases, and 16 bases lay in between. The V gene's germline CDR1 is SGHNT and CDR2 YYREEE (reference sequence). CDR3 in amino acids: CASSLGSPLGNEQFF. CDR3 in DNA: TGTGCCAGCAGCTTAGGCAGCCCTTTGGGGAATGAGCAGTTCTTC.